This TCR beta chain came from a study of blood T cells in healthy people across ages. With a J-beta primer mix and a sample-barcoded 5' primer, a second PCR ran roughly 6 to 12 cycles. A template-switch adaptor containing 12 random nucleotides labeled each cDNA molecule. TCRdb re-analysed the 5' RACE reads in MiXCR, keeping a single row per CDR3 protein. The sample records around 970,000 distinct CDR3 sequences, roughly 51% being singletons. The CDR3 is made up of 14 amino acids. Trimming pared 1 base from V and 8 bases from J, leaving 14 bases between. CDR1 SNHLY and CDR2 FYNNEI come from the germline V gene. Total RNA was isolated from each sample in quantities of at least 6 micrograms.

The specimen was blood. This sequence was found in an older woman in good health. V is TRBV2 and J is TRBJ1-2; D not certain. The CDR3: CASSEGRWTQGYTF. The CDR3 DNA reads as TGTGCCAGCAGTGAAGGACGATGGACCCAGGGCTACACCTTC.